The following is a T cell receptor beta chain sequence with its context. The antigen remains undetermined. V shed 0 bases and J 5 bases; nucleotides not matched to a gene: 6. Germline assignment: CDR1 MGHRA and CDR2 YSYEKL. CDR3 size: 15 residues. Collected material from alopecia areata patients comprised lesional scalp punch biopsies and peripheral blood. These data originate in a study of CD8+ T cells in alopecia areata. Study-wide results and caveats: Researchers report lesional scalp, most notably alopecia totalis/universalis, outstripped normal scalp in clonality.

RNA extraction was followed by reverse transcription into cDNA, which acted as the sequencing template. TCRdb keeps only in-frame clones here, not all; method: immunoSEQ multiplex PCR. The sample yields over 150,000 clones, 50% to 70% seen once. This TCR was sampled from a human donor with alopecia areata. The sample was CD4+ T cells sorted from blood, taken at week 0. This chain joins TRBV4-1 and TRBJ2-5; 7 bases match TRBD1. The CDR3 region has the DNA TGCGCCAGCAGCCAAGAGATGGTAGGGGGCGAGACCCAGTACTTC. Its translation: CASSQEMVGGETQYF.